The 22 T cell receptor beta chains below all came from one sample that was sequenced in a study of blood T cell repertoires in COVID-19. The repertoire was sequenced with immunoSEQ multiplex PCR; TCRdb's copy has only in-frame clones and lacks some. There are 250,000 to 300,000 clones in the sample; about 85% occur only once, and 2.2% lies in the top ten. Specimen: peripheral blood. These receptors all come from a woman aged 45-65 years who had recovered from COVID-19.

The DNA of the CDR3 is TGTGCCAGCAGCTTAGGGGGACTAGGGGGGTCTGGAAACACCATATATTTT. Amino acids: CASSLGGLGGSGNTIYF. The chain has TRBV7-8 and TRBJ1-3, with D maybe TRBD1 (6 bases). Looked up from germline, CDR1 is SGHVS and CDR2 is FQNEAQ. This CDR3 has 17 amino acids. V lost 1 base to trimming and J lost 1 base, with 14 bases between them.

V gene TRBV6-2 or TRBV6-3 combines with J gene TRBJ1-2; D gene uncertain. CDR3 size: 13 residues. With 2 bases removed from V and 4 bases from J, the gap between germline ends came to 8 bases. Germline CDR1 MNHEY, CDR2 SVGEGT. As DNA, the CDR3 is TGTGCCAGCAGTTACGAACTAAGCTATGGCTACACCTTC. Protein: CASSYELSYGYTF.

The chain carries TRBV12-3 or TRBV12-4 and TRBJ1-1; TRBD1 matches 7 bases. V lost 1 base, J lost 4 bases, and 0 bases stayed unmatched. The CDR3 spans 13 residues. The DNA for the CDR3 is TGTGCCAGCAGTTTAGGGACAGGCACTGAAGCTTTCTTT. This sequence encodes CASSLGTGTEAFF.

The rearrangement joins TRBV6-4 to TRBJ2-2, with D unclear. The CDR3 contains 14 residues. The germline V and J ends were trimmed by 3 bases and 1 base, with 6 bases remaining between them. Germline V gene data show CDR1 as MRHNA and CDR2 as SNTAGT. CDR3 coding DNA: TGTGCCAGCAGTGAAGCAGGGAACACCGGGGAGCTGTTTTTT. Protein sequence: CASSEAGNTGELFF.

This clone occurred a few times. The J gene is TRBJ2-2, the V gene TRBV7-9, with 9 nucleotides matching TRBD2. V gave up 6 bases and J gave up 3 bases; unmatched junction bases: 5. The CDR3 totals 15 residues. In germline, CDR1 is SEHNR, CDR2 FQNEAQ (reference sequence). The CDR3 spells CASSSIAGDTGELFF. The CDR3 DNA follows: TGTGCCAGCAGTTCGATAGCGGGAGACACCGGGGAGCTGTTTTTT.

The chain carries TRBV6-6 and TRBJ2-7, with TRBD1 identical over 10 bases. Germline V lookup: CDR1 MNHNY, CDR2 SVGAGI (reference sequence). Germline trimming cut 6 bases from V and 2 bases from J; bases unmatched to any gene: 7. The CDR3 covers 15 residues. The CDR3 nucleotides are TGTGCCAGCAGGCCAGCCGGGACAGGGGCCTACGAGCAGTACTTC. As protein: CASRPAGTGAYEQYF.

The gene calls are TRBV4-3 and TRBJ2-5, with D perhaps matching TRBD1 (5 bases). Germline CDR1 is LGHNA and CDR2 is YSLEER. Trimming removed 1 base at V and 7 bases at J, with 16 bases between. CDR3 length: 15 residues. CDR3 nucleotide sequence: TGCGCCAGCAGCCAAGCGTTACAGGCCGTAGGGACCCAGTACTTC. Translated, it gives CASSQALQAVGTQYF.

Here the CDR3 reads CASSSRGSTDTQYF. Here the CDR3 DNA reads TGTGCCAGTAGTAGCAGGGGTAGCACAGATACGCAGTATTTT. V and J are TRBV19 and TRBJ2-3; D possibly corresponds to TRBD1 (6 bases). The CDR3 has 14 residues. V was clipped by 4 bases and J by 0 bases, with 8 bases between them. Germline CDR1 reads LNHDA; CDR2 reads SQIVND (reference sequence).

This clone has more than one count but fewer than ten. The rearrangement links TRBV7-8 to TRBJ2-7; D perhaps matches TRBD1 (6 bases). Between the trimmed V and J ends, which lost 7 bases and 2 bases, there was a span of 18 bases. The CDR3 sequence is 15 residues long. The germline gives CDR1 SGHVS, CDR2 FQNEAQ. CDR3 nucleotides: TGTGCCAGCACCGAGACGGGGACACGTCCCTACGAGCAGTACTTC. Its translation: CASTETGTRPYEQYF.

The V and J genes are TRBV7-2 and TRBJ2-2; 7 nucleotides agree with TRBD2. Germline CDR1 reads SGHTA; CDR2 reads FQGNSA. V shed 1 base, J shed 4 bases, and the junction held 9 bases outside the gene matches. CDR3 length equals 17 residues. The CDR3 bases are TGTGCCAGCAGCTTAGGAGGAGGCGGGGGTTTCACCGGGGAGCTGTTTTTT. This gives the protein CASSLGGGGGFTGELFF.

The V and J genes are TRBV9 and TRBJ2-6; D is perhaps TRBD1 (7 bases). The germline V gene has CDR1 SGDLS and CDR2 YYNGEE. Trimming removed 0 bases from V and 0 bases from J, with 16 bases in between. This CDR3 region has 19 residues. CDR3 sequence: CASSVDQGGPLSGANVLTF. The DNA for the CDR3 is TGTGCCAGCAGCGTAGACCAGGGGGGCCCCCTCTCTGGGGCCAACGTCCTGACTTTC.

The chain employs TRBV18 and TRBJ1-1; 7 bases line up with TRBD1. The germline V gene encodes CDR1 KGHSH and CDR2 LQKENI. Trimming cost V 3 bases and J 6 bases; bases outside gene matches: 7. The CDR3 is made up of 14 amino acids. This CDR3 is CASSPSTGLPEAFF. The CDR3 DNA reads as TGTGCCAGCTCACCCTCGACAGGGCTGCCTGAAGCTTTCTTT.

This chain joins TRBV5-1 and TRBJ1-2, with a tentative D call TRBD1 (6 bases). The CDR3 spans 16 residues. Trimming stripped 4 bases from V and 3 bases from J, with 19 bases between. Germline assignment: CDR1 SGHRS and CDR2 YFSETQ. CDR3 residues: CASSTRGGSYDYGYTF. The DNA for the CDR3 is TGCGCCAGCAGCACCAGGGGCGGGAGCTACGACTATGGCTACACCTTC.

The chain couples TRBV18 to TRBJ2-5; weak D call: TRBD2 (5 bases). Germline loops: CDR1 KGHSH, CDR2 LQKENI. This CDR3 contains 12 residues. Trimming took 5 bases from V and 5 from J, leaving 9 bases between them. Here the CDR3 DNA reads TGTGCCAGCTCAGCCCCGGGGGAGACCCAGTACTTC. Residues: CASSAPGETQYF. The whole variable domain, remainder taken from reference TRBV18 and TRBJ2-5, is NAGVMQNPRHLVRRRGQEARLRCSPMKGHSHVYWYRQLPEEGLKFMVYLQKENIIDESGMPKERFSAEFPKEGPSILRIQQVVRGDSAAYFCASSAPGETQYFGPGTRLLVL.

CDR3 sequence (DNA): TGCGCCAGCAGCCAAGAGAGCGGGGGATATGGCTACACCTTC. Protein product: CASSQESGGYGYTF. This chain joins TRBV4-3 and TRBJ1-2; D is possibly TRBD1 (5 bases). Germline values: CDR1 LGHNA, CDR2 YSLEER. The CDR3 spans 14 residues. Trimming removed 0 bases from V and 5 bases from J, with 10 bases in between.

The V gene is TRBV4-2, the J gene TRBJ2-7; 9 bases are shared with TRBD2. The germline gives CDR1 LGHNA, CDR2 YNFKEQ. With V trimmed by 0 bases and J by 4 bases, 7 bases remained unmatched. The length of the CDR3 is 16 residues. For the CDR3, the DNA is TGTGCCAGCAGCCAAGAGGCGCAGACTAGCGGATACGAGCAGTACTTC. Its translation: CASSQEAQTSGYEQYF.

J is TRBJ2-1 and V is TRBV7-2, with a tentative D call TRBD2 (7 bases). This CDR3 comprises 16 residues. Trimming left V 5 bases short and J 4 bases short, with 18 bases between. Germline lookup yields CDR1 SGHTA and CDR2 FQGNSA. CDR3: CASSGDGGRTYNEQFF. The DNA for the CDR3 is TGTGCCAGCAGCGGTGACGGGGGGCGTACATACAATGAGCAGTTCTTC.

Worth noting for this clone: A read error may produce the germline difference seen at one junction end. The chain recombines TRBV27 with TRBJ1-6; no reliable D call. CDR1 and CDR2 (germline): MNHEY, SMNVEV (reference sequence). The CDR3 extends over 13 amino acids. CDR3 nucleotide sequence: TGTGCCAGCAGTTTATCCCAGAATTTACCCCTCCACTTT. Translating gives CASSLSQNLPLHF.

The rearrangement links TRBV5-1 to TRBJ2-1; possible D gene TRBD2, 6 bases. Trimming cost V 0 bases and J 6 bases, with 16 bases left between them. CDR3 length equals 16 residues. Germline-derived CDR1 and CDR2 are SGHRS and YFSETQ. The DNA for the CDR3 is TGCGCCAGCAGCTTGGGCCCTCTCGGGGGAGGCAATGAGCAGTTCTTC. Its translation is CASSLGPLGGGNEQFF. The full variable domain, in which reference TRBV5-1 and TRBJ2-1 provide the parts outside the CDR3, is KAGVTQTPRYLIKTRGQQVTLSCSPISGHRSVSWYQQTPGQGLQFLFEYFSETQRNKGNFPGRFSGRQFSNSRSEMNVSTLELGDSALYLCASSLGPLGGGNEQFFGPGTRLTVL.

The CDR3 sequence is CASSRDRLTGELFF. CDR3 bases: TGTGCCAGCAGTCGCGACAGGCTAACCGGGGAGCTGTTTTTT. The chain links TRBV6-5 to TRBJ2-2; D possibly corresponds to TRBD1 (6 bases). The CDR3 consists of 14 residues. Per the germline V gene, CDR1 is MNHEY and CDR2 is SVGAGI. With 5 bases removed from V and 5 bases from J, the gap between germline ends came to 12 bases.

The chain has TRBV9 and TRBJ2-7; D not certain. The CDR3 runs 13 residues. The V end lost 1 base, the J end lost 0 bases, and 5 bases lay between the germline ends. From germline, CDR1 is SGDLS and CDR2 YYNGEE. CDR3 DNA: TGTGCCAGCAGCGTAACACCCTCCTACGAGCAGTACTTC. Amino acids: CASSVTPSYEQYF.

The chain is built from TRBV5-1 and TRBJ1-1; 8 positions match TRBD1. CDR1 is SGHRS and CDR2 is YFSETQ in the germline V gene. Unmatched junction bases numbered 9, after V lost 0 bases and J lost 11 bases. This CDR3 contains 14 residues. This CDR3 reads CASSLGTGNLMAFF. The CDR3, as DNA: TGCGCCAGCAGCTTGGGGACAGGGAACTTGATGGCTTTCTTT.